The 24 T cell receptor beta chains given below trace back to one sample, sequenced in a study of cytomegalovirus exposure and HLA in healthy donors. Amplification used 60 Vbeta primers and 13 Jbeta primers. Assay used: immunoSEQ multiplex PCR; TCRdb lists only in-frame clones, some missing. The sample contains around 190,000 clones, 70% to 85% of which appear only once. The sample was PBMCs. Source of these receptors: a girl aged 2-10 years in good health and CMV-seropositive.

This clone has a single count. The CDR3 loop reads CASSLGQGGPVGYEQYF. CDR3 DNA sequence: TGTGCCAGCAGCTTAGGCCAAGGGGGCCCGGTGGGCTACGAGCAGTACTTC. This chain uses TRBV13 with TRBJ2-5, with 7 nucleotides matching TRBD1. The last part of the DNA fits TRBJ2-7 better; the J call may be wrong. The CDR3 loop spans 17 amino acids. The germline gives CDR1 PRHDT, CDR2 FYEKMQ (reference sequence).

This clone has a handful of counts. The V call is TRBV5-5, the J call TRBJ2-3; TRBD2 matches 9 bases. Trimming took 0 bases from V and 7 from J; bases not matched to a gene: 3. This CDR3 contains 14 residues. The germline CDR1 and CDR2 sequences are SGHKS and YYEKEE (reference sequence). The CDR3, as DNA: TGTGCCAGCAGCTTGGGTAGCGGGAGATATACGCAGTATTTT. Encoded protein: CASSLGSGRYTQYF.

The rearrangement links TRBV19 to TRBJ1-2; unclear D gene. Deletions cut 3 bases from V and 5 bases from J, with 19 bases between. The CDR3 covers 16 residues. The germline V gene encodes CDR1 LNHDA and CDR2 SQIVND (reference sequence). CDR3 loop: CASSISGNTWRYGYTF. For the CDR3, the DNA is TGTGCCAGTAGTATCTCAGGAAATACCTGGAGGTATGGCTACACCTTC. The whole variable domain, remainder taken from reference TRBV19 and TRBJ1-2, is DGGITQSPKYLFRKEGQNVTLSCEQNLNHDAMYWYRQDPGQGLRLIYYSQIVNDFQKGDIAEGYSVSREKKESFPLTVTSAQKNPTAFYLCASSISGNTWRYGYTFGSGTRLTVV.

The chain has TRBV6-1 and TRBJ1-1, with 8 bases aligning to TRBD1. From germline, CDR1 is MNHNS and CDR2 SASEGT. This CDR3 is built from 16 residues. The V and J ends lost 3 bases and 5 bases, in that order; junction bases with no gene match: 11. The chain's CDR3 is CASSDGRDRYSTEAFF. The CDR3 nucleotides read TGTGCCAGCAGTGATGGGCGGGACAGGTATTCGACTGAAGCTTTCTTT.

The CDR3 reads CASSENRGGPGEQYF. In DNA, the CDR3 is TGCGCCAGCAGTGAGAACAGGGGAGGCCCGGGGGAGCAGTACTTC. This rearrangement joins TRBV10-1 to TRBJ2-7; possible D gene TRBD1, 7 bases. The germline gives CDR1 WNHNN, CDR2 SYGVQD (reference sequence). The CDR3 is made up of 15 amino acids. V lost 2 bases, J lost 7 bases, and 18 bases lay in between.

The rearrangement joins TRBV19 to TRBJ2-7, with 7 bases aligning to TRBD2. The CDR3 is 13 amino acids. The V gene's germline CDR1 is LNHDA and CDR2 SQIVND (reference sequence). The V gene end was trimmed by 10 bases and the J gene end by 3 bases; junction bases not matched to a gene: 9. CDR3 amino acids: CATAGDASYEQYF. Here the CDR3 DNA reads TGTGCCACGGCGGGAGACGCGAGCTACGAGCAGTACTTC.

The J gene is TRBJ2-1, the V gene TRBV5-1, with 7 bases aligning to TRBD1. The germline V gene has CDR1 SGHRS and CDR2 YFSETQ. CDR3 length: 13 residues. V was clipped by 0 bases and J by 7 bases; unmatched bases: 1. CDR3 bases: TGCGCCAGCAGCTTGGAGGGACAGAATGAGCAGTTCTTC. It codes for CASSLEGQNEQFF.

This CDR3 is CASSPQGQGQGGYTF. CDR3 sequence (DNA): TGTGCCAGCAGTCCCCAGGGACAGGGCCAGGGCGGCTACACCTTC. The chain combines TRBV28 with TRBJ1-2, with TRBD1 matching 9 bases. The length of the CDR3 is 15 residues. Germline assignment: CDR1 MDHEN and CDR2 SYDVKM. Trimming removed 5 bases from V and 8 bases from J; junction bases left unmatched: 12.

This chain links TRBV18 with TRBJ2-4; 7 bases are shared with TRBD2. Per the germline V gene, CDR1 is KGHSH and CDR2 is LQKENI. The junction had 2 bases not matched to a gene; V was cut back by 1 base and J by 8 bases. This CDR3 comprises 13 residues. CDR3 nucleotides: TGTGCCAGCTCACCACAGGGAGGGGACATTCAGTACTTC. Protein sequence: CASSPQGGDIQYF.

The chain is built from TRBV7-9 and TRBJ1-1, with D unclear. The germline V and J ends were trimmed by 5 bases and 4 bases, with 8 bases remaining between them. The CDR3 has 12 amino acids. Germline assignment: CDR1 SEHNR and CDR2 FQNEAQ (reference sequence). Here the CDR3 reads CASSREGTEAFF. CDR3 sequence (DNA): TGTGCCAGCAGCCGCGAGGGCACTGAAGCTTTCTTT.

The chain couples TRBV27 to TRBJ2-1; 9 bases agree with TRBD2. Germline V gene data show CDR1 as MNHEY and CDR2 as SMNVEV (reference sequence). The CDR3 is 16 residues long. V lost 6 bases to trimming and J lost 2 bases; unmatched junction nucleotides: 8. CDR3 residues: CASSPSGMNPYNEQFF. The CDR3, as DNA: TGTGCCAGCAGCCCTAGCGGGATGAATCCCTACAATGAGCAGTTCTTC.

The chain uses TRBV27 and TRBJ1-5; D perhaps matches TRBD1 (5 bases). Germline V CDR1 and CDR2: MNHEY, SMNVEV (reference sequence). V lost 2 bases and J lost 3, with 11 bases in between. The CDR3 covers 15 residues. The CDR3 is CASSLVAGLNQPQHF. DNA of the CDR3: TGTGCCAGCAGTTTAGTCGCAGGGCTCAATCAGCCCCAGCATTTT.

The CDR3 here is CSVEGQGARDEQFF. CDR3 in DNA: TGCAGCGTTGAGGGACAGGGGGCTCGGGATGAGCAGTTCTTC. V gene TRBV29-1 combines with J gene TRBJ2-1; 12 nucleotides line up with TRBD1. The CDR3 totals 14 residues. The germline CDR1 and CDR2 sequences are SQVTM and ANQGSEA. Trimming removed 3 bases from V and 8 bases from J; junction bases left unmatched: 5.

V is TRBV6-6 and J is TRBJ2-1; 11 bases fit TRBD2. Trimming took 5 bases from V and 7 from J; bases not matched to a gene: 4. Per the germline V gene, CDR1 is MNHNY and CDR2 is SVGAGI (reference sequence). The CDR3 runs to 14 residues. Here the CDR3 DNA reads TGTGCCAGCAGTCCGCTAGCGGGAGGTAATGAGCAGTTCTTC. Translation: CASSPLAGGNEQFF.

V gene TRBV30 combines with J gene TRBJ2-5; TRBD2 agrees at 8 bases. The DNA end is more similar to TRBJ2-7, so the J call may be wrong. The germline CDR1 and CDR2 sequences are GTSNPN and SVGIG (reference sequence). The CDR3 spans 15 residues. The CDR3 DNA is TGTGCCTGGAGTCCCACAAGGCTAGCGGGTAACGAGCAGTACTTC. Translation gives CAWSPTRLAGNEQYF.

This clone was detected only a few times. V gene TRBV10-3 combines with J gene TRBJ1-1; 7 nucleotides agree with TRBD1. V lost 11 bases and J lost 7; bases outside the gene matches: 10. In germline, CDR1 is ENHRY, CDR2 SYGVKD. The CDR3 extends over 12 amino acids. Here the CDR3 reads CAVRGRGDEAFF. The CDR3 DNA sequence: TGTGCCGTCCGTGGCAGGGGGGATGAAGCTTTCTTT.

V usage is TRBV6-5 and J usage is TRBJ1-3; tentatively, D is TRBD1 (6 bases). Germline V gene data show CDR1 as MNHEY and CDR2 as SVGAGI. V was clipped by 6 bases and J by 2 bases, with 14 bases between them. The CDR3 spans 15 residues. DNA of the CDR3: TGTGCCAGCAGCCGCACAGGGTCCCCTGGAAACACCATATATTTT. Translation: CASSRTGSPGNTIYF.

CDR3 loop: CASSPGTGNEAFF. DNA for the CDR3: TGTGCCAGCTCACCAGGGACAGGGAATGAAGCTTTCTTT. V and J are TRBV18 and TRBJ1-1; 9 bases agree with TRBD1. The CDR3 is 13 amino acids. Looked up from germline, CDR1 is KGHSH and CDR2 is LQKENI. The V and J ends lost 2 bases and 7 bases, in that order; junction bases with no gene match: 2.

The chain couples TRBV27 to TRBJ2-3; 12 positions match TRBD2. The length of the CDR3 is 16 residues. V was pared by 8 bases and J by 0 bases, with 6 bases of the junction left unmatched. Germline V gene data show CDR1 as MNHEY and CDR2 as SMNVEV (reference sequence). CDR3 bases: TGTGCCAGCGGTCTAGCGGGAGGGCAGAGCACAGATACGCAGTATTTT. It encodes CASGLAGGQSTDTQYF.

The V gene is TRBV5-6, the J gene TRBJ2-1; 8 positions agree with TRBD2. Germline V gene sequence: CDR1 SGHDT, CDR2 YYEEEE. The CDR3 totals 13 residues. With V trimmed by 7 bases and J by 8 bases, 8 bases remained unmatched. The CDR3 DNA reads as TGTGCCAGCGATCGGGGGGGTTCGTATGAGCAGTTCTTC. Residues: CASDRGGSYEQFF.

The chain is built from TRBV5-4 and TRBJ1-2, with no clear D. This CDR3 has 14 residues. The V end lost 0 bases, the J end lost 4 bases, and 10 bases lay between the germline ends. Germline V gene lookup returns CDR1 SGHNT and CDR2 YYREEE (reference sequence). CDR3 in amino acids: CASSLERAGYGYTF. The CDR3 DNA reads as TGTGCCAGCAGCTTGGAGAGGGCTGGCTATGGCTACACCTTC.

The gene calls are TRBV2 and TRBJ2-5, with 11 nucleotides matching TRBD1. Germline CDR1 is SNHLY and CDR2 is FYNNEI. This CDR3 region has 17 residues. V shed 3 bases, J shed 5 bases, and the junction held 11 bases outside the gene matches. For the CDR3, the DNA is TGTGCCAGCAGTGACCCCGCAGGACAGGGGGCTGTTGAGACCCAGTACTTC. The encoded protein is CASSDPAGQGAVETQYF.

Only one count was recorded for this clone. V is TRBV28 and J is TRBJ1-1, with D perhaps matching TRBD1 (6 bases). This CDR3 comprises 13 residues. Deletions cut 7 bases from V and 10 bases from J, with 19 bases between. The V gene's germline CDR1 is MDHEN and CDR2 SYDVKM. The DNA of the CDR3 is TGTGCCAGCACCGAGCCATCGACAGGCTTAGCTTTCTTT. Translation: CASTEPSTGLAFF.

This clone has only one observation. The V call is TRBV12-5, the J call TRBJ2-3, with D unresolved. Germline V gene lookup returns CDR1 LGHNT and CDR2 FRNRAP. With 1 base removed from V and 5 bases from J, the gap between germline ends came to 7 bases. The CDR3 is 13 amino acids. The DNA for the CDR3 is TGTGCTAGTGGTTTGGAAACGGTAGATACGCAGTATTTT. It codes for CASGLETVDTQYF.